This T cell receptor (beta chain) derives from a study of blood T cell repertoires in COVID-19. Study-level background: The United States, Italy and Spain were the sources of the acute and convalescent COVID-19 samples.

Germline CDR1 SGHTA, CDR2 FQGNSA. Trimming removed 5 bases from V and 2 bases from J; junction bases left unmatched: 7. This CDR3 is built from 15 residues. The assay was immunoSEQ multiplex PCR, and TCRdb's table has in-frame clones only and misses some. The sample holds about 480,000 clones; around nine tenths are singletons and the top ten take less than 2%. In this sample, this clone turned up a few times. Cohorts were based on clinical histories the participants reported. This TCR was sampled from a woman aged 35 to 49 who had recovered from COVID-19. The J gene is TRBJ2-3, the V gene TRBV7-2; 7 nucleotides line up with TRBD2. Material for sequencing was PBMCs or T cells enriched from blood (not recorded which). The CDR3 bases are TGTGCCAGCAGCCTAGGGGAGGGTCACACAGATACGCAGTATTTT. Encoded protein: CASSLGEGHTDTQYF.